This T cell receptor beta chain is drawn from a study of response to subunit inactivated influenza vaccine. In its sample, this clonotype was seen a few times. Its antigen is not identified. MiXCR, applied by TCRdb to the RT-PCR reads, yields one record per CDR3 protein. This sample has about 520,000 distinct CDR3 sequences; over 25% occur once, and the top ten carry 1.5% to 2%. This CDR3 comprises 16 residues. The germline V and J ends were trimmed by 1 base and 2 bases, with 14 bases remaining between them. Germline-derived CDR1 and CDR2 are SGHTA and FQGNSA. Findings of the study overall: Authors suggested few new T cells are recruited by each seasonal influenza vaccination.

The TCR originated in a man in his fifties or sixties who received an inactivated influenza vaccine. The chain uses TRBV7-2 and TRBJ2-5; no reliable D call. Here the sequenced sample was CD4+ T cells sorted from PBMCs, taken roughly 5 days after vaccination. The CDR3 region is CASSLGVRQRQETQYF. Written as DNA, the CDR3 is TGTGCCAGCAGCTTAGGGGTACGGCAGAGACAAGAGACCCAGTACTTC.